This TCR beta chain originates from a study of blood T cell repertoires in COVID-19. Study-level background: The United States, Italy and Spain were the sources of the acute and convalescent COVID-19 samples.

Study members were between about 18 and 95 years old and lived in about two dozen US regions. Cohorts were determined from participant-reported clinical history. The CDR3 is made up of 17 amino acids. Trimming left V 9 bases short and J 0 bases short, with 24 bases between. From germline, CDR1 is LNHDA and CDR2 SQIVND (reference sequence). Original processing notes: Scientists estimated how many nucleated cells there were by amplifying reference gene primers. Only in-frame clones appear in the TCRdb table, and some are missing; sequencing was by immunoSEQ multiplex PCR. V, J and clone size are those of that table, while D and trimming were read from the DNA. The sample includes some 230,000 clones, 80% to 90% of them seen just once.

This chain uses TRBV19 with TRBJ2-7; a weak D match, TRBD1 (7 bases). This receptor was taken from a woman in her late teens or twenties in a cohort exposed to, infected with or recovered from COVID-19 (not recorded which). The sample consisted of PBMCs or T cells enriched from blood (not recorded which). CDR3 loop: CASSRDSGGLFSYEQYF. CDR3 in DNA: TGTGCCAGCAGCAGGGACTCAGGGGGTCTTTTCTCCTACGAGCAGTACTTC.